The 9 T cell receptor beta chains listed next were all sequenced from one sample in a study of human T cells and chemical hapten exposure. TCRdb re-called the RACE reads through MiXCR, storing one row per CDR3 protein. Of some 91,000 distinct CDR3 sequences listed, 27% were seen once; the top ten hold 10% to 13%. Time point meaning: patch test 3, about 24 weeks after DPC sensitization. The treatment was: therapeutic diphenylcyclopropenone sensitization with weekly scalp DPC. The sequencing used whole blood, collected in connection with sensitization to the hapten diphenylcyclopropenone (DPC). These receptor sequences come from a man aged 35-49 years with alopecia areata. Some clones in this sample may be carry-over from other donors' samples.

This clonotype was found a few times. V and J are TRBV14 and TRBJ2-3, with 8 bases aligning to TRBD2. V lost 5 bases to trimming and J lost 2 bases; unmatched junction nucleotides: 9. The CDR3 spans 16 residues. Germline loops: CDR1 SGHDN, CDR2 FVKESK. The CDR3 DNA reads as TGTGCCAGCAGCGGGCGGACTAGCCTACTCACAGATACGCAGTATTTT. The encoded protein is CASSGRTSLLTDTQYF.

This clonotype occurred a few times. The chain links TRBV13 to TRBJ2-1; 7 nucleotides line up with TRBD1. The CDR3 is made up of 15 amino acids. Germline CDR1 PRHDT, CDR2 FYEKMQ (reference sequence). Losses at the gene ends were 5 bases for V and 2 bases for J; bases not matched to a gene: 6. The CDR3 is CASSPDRATYNEQFF. In DNA form, the CDR3 reads TGTGCCAGCAGCCCCGACAGGGCCACCTACAATGAGCAGTTCTTC.

The table lists this clonotype with many counts. This chain connects TRBV20-1 to TRBJ2-7; tentatively, D is TRBD1 (5 bases). Trimming pared 2 bases from V and 3 bases from J, leaving 8 bases between. From germline, CDR1 is DFQATT and CDR2 SNEGSKA (reference sequence). The CDR3 sequence is 12 residues long. The CDR3 nucleotides read TGCAGTGCTAGATTTAGGGGCTACGAGCAGTACTTC. Translated: CSARFRGYEQYF.

This clonotype occurred a few times. The V and J genes are TRBV20-1 and TRBJ2-7, with a tentative D call TRBD2 (6 bases). CDR3 length: 15 residues. Germline V gene data show CDR1 as DFQATT and CDR2 as SNEGSKA (reference sequence). Trimming cost V 3 bases and J 4 bases, with 19 bases left between them. Here the CDR3 reads CSASGPGAGGYEQYF. The CDR3 DNA is TGCAGTGCTAGCGGTCCGGGAGCGGGCGGGTACGAGCAGTACTTC.

This clonotype was detected only a few times. The J gene is TRBJ2-3, the V gene TRBV6-5, with 7 bases aligning to TRBD1. This CDR3 spans 15 amino acids. The V gene's germline CDR1 is MNHEY and CDR2 SVGAGI. Losses at the gene ends were 5 bases for V and 3 bases for J; bases not matched to a gene: 8. In DNA form, the CDR3 reads TGTGCCAGCAGTAAGGGACAGCCAGGAACAGATACGCAGTATTTT. Amino acid sequence: CASSKGQPGTDTQYF.

The rearrangement uses TRBV3-1 and TRBJ2-7, with 14 bases that match TRBD2. J gave up 7 bases and V 4 bases, and 12 bases lay outside the gene matches. Germline CDR1 and CDR2: LGHDT and YNNKEL (reference sequence). The CDR3 length is 17 residues. The CDR3 region is CASSPREGLAGGLEQYF. The DNA for the CDR3 is TGTGCCAGCAGCCCCCGGGAAGGACTAGCGGGAGGACTGGAGCAGTACTTC.

The chain uses TRBV6-6 and TRBJ2-3, with D possibly TRBD2 on 5 matching bases. The V end was cut by 5 bases, the J end by 4 bases, with 13 bases between. The CDR3 is 14 residues long. Germline V gene lookup returns CDR1 MNHNY and CDR2 SVGAGI (reference sequence). CDR3 sequence: CASSSGRRPDTQYF. The CDR3 nucleotides read TGTGCCAGCAGTAGCGGTAGGAGGCCAGATACGCAGTATTTT.

This clonotype was picked up a small number of times. The V gene is TRBV19, the J gene TRBJ1-5; TRBD1 might be the D (5 bases). CDR3 size: 16 residues. Germline lookup yields CDR1 LNHDA and CDR2 SQIVND (reference sequence). Trimming cost V 3 bases and J 0 bases, with 12 bases left between them. As DNA, the CDR3 is TGTGCCAGTAGTATGGTCAGGGTCCTTAGCAATCAGCCCCAGCATTTT. Encoded protein: CASSMVRVLSNQPQHF.

The CDR3 DNA follows: TGCAACCAGACAGAACCCTGTGGAGAGCAGTACTTC. It specifies CNQTEPCGEQYF. V is TRBV20-1 and J is TRBJ2-7; TRBD1 might be the D (5 bases). Looked up from germline, CDR1 is DFQATT and CDR2 is SNEGSKA (reference sequence). The CDR3 contains 12 residues.